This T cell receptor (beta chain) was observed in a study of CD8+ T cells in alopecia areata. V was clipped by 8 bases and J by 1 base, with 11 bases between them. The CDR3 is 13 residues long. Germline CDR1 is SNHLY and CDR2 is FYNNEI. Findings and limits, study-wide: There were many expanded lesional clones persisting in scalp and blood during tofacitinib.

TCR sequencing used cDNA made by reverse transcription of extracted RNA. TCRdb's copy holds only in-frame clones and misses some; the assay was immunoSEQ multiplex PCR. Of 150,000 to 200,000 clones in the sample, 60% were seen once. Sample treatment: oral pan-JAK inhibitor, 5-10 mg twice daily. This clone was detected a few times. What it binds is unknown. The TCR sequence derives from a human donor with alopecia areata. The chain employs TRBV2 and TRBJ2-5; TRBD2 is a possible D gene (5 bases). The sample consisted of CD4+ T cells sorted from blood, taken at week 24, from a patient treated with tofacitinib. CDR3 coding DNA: TGTGCCAGCCGCGGACTTCTCCAAGAGACCCAGTACTTC. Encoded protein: CASRGLLQETQYF.